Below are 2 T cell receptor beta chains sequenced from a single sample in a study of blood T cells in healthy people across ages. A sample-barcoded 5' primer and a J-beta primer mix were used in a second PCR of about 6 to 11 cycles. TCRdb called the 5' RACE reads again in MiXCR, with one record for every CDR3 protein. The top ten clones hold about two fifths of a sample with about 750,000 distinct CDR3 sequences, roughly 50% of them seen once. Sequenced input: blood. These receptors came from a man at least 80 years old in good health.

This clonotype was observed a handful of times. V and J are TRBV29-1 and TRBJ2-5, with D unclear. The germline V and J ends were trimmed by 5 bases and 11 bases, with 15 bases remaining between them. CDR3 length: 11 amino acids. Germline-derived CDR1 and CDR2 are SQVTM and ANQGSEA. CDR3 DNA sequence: TGCAGCGTTAGACGCGAGAGTGAGCAGTACTTC. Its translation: CSVRRESEQYF.

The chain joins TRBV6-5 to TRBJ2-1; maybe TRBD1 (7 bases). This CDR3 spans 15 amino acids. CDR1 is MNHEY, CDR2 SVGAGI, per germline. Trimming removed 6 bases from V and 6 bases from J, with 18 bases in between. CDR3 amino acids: CASRLTGPGGNEQFF. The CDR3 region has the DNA TGTGCCAGCAGGTTGACAGGGCCCGGGGGCAATGAGCAGTTCTTC.